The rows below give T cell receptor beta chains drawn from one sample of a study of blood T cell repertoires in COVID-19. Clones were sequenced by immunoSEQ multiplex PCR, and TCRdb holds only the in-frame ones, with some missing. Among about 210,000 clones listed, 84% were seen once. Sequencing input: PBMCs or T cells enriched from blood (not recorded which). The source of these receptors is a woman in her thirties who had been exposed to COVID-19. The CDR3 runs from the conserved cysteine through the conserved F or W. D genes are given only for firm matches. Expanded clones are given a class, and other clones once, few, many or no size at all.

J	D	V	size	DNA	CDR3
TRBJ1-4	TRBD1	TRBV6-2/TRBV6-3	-	TGTGCCAGCAGTTACACGGGACAGGTGGTGGATGAAAAACTGTTTTTT	CASSYTGQVVDEKLFF
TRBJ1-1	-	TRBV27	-	TGTGCCAGCAGTGAGGGGGGGCACACTGAAGCTTTCTTT	CASSEGGHTEAFF
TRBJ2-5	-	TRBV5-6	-	TGTGCCAGCAGCTTCCTGCGCCTTAAAGAGACCCAGTACTTC	CASSFLRLKETQYF
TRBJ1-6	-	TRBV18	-	TGTGCCAGCTCCCCGGGTGAAGTGATTTCACCCCTCCACTTT	CASSPGEVISPLHF
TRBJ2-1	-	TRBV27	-	TGTGCCAGCAGTTTGACCAGGGTTGTAAATGAGCAGTTCTTC	CASSLTRVVNEQFF
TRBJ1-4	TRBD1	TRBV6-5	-	TGTGCCAGCACTGGACAGGGGGCGGCTAATGAAAAACTGTTTTTT	CASTGQGAANEKLFF
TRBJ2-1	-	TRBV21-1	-	TGTGCCAGCAGCAAATTGGGGGGGGGCTGCTCGAATGAGCAGTTCTTC	CASSKLGGGCSNEQFF
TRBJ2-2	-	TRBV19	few	TGTGCCAGTAAACCCCCAGGGATCGACACCGGGGAGCTGTTTTTT	CASKPPGIDTGELFF
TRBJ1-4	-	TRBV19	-	TGTGCCAGTAGTGTGCGGAGGGAAGGCGAAAAACTGTTTTTT	CASSVRREGEKLFF
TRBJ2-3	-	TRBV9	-	TGTGCCAGCAGCGTAGGGGCCCACCCTAGCACAGATACGCAGTATTTT	CASSVGAHPSTDTQYF
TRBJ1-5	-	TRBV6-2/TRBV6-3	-	TGTGCCAGCAGTTACTCGACAGACAATCAGCCCCAGCATTTT	CASSYSTDNQPQHF
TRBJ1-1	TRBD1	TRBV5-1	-	TGCGCCAGCAGCATAAGACAGGGCAAGAACACTGAAGCTTTCTTT	CASSIRQGKNTEAFF
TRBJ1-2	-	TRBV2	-	TGTGCCAGCAACGGGTTAGGCTATGGCTACACCTTC	CASNGLGYGYTF
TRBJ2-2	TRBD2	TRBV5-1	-	TGCGCCAGCAGCACCGGACTAGCCACCGGGGAGCTGTTTTTT	CASSTGLATGELFF
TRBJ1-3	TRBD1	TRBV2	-	TGTGCCAGCAGTGGAGCGGACAGGGGGTTGGGCACCATATATTTT	CASSGADRGLGTIYF
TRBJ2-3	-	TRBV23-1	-	TGCGCCAGCCCCTCCCTGGCCGGGACACTCCCTTTGGATACGCAGTATTTT	CASPSLAGTLPLDTQYF
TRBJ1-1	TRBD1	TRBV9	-	TGTGCCAGCAGCGCCTTACAGGGGGCCACTGAAGCTTTCTTT	CASSALQGATEAFF
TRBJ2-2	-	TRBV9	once	TGTGCCAGCAGCCCGGGGACTCTCGGGGAGCTGTTTTTT	CASSPGTLGELFF
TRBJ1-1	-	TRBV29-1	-	TGCAGCGCCGGAGGGCGTATGAACACTGAAGCTTTCTTT	CSAGGRMNTEAFF
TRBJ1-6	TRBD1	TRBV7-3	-	TGTGCCAGCAGCTTACGAGGACAGGGATTCAATTCACCCCTCCACTTT	CASSLRGQGFNSPLHF
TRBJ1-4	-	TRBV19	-	TGTGCCAGTAGTAGGAGGAACCTGGATGAAAAACTGTTTTTT	CASSRRNLDEKLFF
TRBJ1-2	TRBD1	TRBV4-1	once	TGCGCCAGCAGCCTCTGGACAGGAGACTATGGCTACACCTTC	CASSLWTGDYGYTF
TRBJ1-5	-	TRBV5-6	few	TGTGCCAGCAGCTTGGTTCCGTCTAGCGGTTTGGGCAATCAGCCCCAGCATTTT	CASSLVPSSGLGNQPQHF
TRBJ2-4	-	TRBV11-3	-	TGTGCCAGCAGCTTAGGACTCGGCATTCAGTACTTC	CASSLGLGIQYF
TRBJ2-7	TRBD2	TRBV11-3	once	TGTGCCAGCAGCCCCAAGGCGTCGGCTAGCGGAGCCTACGAGCAGTACTTC	CASSPKASASGAYEQYF
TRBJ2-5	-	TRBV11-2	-	TGTGCCAGCAGCTTATTTACAGGGACCCAAGAGACCCAGTACTTC	CASSLFTGTQETQYF
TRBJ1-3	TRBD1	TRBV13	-	TGTGCCAGCAGCTTGAGGGGGCGCCCTGGAAACACCATATATTTT	CASSLRGRPGNTIYF
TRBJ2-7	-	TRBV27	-	TGTGCCACTAGGCGTCTTTTGGAAGGGGCTTACGAGCAGTACTTC	CATRRLLEGAYEQYF
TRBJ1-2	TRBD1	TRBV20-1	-	TGCAGTGCTAGTAATGAGGGGGCGGCCTATGGCTACACCTTC	CSASNEGAAYGYTF
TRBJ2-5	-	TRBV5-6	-	TGTGCCAGCAGCTTGGTGGCTTACCAAGAGACCCAGTACTTC	CASSLVAYQETQYF
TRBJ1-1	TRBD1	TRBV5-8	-	TGTGCCAGCAGCCCAGGGGGGAACACTGAAGCTTTCTTT	CASSPGGNTEAFF
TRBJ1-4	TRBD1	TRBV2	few	TGTGCCAGCGGGGGACAGGCCCGTTTGGCAACTAATGAAAAACTGTTTTTT	CASGGQARLATNEKLFF
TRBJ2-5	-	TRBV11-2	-	TGTGCCAGCAGCACCCCCCAGGGGGGAGAGACCCAGTACTTC	CASSTPQGGETQYF
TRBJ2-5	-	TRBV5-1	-	TGCGCCAGCAGCTTCCCGCCGAGTACTTCAAAAGAGACCCAGTACTTC	CASSFPPSTSKETQYF
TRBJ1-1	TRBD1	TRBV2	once	TGTGCCAGCACCTTGACAGGGAGAGACACTGAAGCTTTCTTT	CASTLTGRDTEAFF
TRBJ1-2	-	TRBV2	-	TGTGCCAGCCCGACGGGGAATGGCTACACCTTC	CASPTGNGYTF
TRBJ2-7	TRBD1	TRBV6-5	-	TGTGCCAGCAGTTACTCGAAATGGACAGGGGGAAAACAGTACTTC	CASSYSKWTGGKQYF
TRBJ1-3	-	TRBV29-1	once	TGCAGCGTTGTCGGCAGGGTGGGAAACACCATATATTTT	CSVVGRVGNTIYF
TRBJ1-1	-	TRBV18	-	TGTGCCAGCTCACCACCCTCCGTGAACACTGAAGCTTTCTTT	CASSPPSVNTEAFF
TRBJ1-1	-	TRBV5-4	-	TGTGCCAGCAGCTCGACTGGACAGCCTGGGACTGAAGCTTTCTTT	CASSSTGQPGTEAFF
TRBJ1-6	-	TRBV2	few	TGTGCCAGCAGAGGTATAGCCGGACAGCTTTCACCCCTCCACTTT	CASRGIAGQLSPLHF
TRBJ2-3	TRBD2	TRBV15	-	TGTGCCACCAGCAGACAGAGCGGGGGGGCCCGCACAGATACGCAGTATTTT	CATSRQSGGARTDTQYF
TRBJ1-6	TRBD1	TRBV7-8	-	TGTGCCAGCAGCATTCCGGGACAGGGGGTAACTATCCCCCTCCACTTT	CASSIPGQGVTIPLHF
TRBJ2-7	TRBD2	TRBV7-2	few	TGTGCCAGCAGCTTGCAATCGGGACTAGCGGGGGCAGGGAACGAGCAGTACTTC	CASSLQSGLAGAGNEQYF
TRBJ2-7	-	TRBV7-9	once	TGTGCCAGCAGCTTAAGGGCCTCGGGGGAGCAGTACTTC	CASSLRASGEQYF
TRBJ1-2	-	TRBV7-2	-	TGTGCCAGCAGCTTGGGTCGGGGTGGCTACACCTTC	CASSLGRGGYTF
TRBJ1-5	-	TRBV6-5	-	TGTGCCAGCAGTTACAGTAGTGAGAGCAATCAGCCCCAGCATTTT	CASSYSSESNQPQHF
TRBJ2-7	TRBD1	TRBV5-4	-	TGTGCCAGCAGCTTCGGGACAGGATACGAGCAGTACTTC	CASSFGTGYEQYF
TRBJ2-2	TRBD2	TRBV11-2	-	TGTGCCAGCAGCTTCCGCGGGGGGGACACCGGGGAGCTGTTTTTT	CASSFRGGDTGELFF